This TCR beta chain was recorded in a study of T-cell reconstitution after alpha-beta-depleted transplantation in children. The TCRbeta library was prepared with unique molecular identifiers. A single record per CDR3 protein comes from TCRdb applying MiXCR to the PCR reads. The table shows roughly 590,000 distinct CDR3 sequences, with roughly 15% occurring only once. This clonotype was found many times. The source material was PBMCs from the stem cell graft donor, sampled from the stem cell graft. This receptor was obtained from a human donor who donated a stem cell graft to a child with acute myeloid leukemia.

CDR3 loop: CASSYSGGEAFF. CDR3 coding DNA: TGTGCCAGCAGTTACTCAGGCGGTGAAGCTTTCTTT. The chain has TRBV6-6 and TRBJ1-1; D call uncertain. V was trimmed by 0 bases and J by 7 bases, leaving 6 bases between them. CDR1 MNHNY and CDR2 SVGAGI come from the germline V gene (reference sequence). The CDR3 covers 12 residues.